The 8 T cell receptor beta chains in this list originate from one sample, sequenced in a study of CXCR3-negative and CXCR3-positive naive CD8 T cells. TRB cDNA libraries were made by UMI-labeled 5' RACE. With the 5' RACE reads reprocessed, TCRdb shows one record per CDR3 protein and no DNA. The sample has around 40,000 distinct CDR3 sequences, and its top ten clones hold around 1.9%. Sequencing was performed on naive CXCR3- CD8+ T cells from blood. Subset of the sample: CD45RO-CCR7+CD27+CD95- naive CD8+ T cells lacking CXCR3 (TNR3-). These receptors all stem from a human donor in good health. Some clones in this sample may be carry-over from other donors' samples.

The rearrangement links TRBV12-3 or TRBV12-4 to TRBJ1-5; the D gene TCRdb calls, TRBD1, cannot be checked with no DNA. The CDR3 sequence is 15 residues long. CDR3 loop: CASSLGTVSNQPQHF.

The V call is TRBV6-2 or TRBV6-3, the J call TRBJ2-3; the TCRdb D gene call, TRBD1, has no DNA to confirm it. The CDR3 length is 15 residues. Germline CDR1 MNHEY, CDR2 SVGEGT. The CDR3 is CASSYLGTGPDTQYF.

V gene TRBV20-1 combines with J gene TRBJ2-2; there is no DNA to check the TCRdb D call of TRBD2. Per germline, CDR1 DFQATT and CDR2 SNEGSKA (reference sequence). The length of the CDR3 is 13 residues. The CDR3 loop reads CSARRENTGELFF.

The J gene is TRBJ2-1, the V gene TRBV11-2; the D call from TCRdb, TRBD2, cannot be confirmed without DNA. Germline loops: CDR1 SGHAT, CDR2 FQNNGV. The CDR3 spans 12 residues. The CDR3 sequence: CASRGLDVEQFF.

The V call is TRBV27, the J call TRBJ2-2. Germline V gene lookup returns CDR1 MNHEY and CDR2 SMNVEV (reference sequence). The CDR3 runs 14 residues. The CDR3 reads CASSLSENTGELFF.

The V call is TRBV27, the J call TRBJ2-1. Per germline, CDR1 MNHEY and CDR2 SMNVEV (reference sequence). The CDR3 is made up of 16 amino acids. The chain's CDR3 is CASSPKAFSSYNEQFF.

Frequency places this clonotype as medium-sized. CDR3 in amino acids: CASSYGDRAHYGYTF. The chain combines TRBV6-2 or TRBV6-3 with TRBJ1-2; TCRdb's D gene call, TRBD1, goes unchecked for lack of DNA. The CDR3 loop spans 15 amino acids. Germline V gene sequence: CDR1 MNHEY, CDR2 SVGEGT.

The chain recombines TRBV7-2 with TRBJ2-1; TCRdb reports TRBD1, a call that lacks DNA to check it against. This CDR3 is 15 amino acids long. CDR1 is SGHTA and CDR2 is FQGNSA in the germline V gene. Here the CDR3 reads CASSEGYTSYNEQFF.